The present T cell receptor (beta chain) was sequenced within a study of T cells after yellow fever vaccination. Study context: Low-cell-number fractions were prepared with SMART-Seq v4 Ultra Low Input. General study findings and limits: Compared with primary, the secondary response was weaker and peaked at day 5, not 15. Abundant clonotypes (contaminants from the bulk population) could be present in FACS-sorted repertoires.

This clonotype occurred a few times. As yet, its antigen is unknown. Universal primer sites and UMIs were introduced during 5'RACE template-switching synthesis of TCR cDNA. TCRdb reanalysed the 5' RACE reads using MiXCR and keeps one entry per CDR3 protein. Of 250,000 to 350,000 distinct CDR3 sequences in the sample, approximately 8% were seen once. Germline-derived CDR1 and CDR2 are SQVTM and ANQGSEA. V lost 7 bases, J lost 5 bases, and 17 bases lay in between. The CDR3 totals 13 residues. The chain employs TRBV29-1 and TRBJ2-5; tentatively, D is TRBD2 (6 bases). This receptor was taken from a man between 18 and 35 years old who received the YFV17D yellow fever vaccine. The sequencing here drew on CD4+ T cells sorted from PBMCs, taken 5 days after the yellow fever booster vaccination. CDR3 bases: TGCAGCGGGGGACTCCTGTATGGGGAGACCCAGTACTTC. It specifies CSGGLLYGETQYF.